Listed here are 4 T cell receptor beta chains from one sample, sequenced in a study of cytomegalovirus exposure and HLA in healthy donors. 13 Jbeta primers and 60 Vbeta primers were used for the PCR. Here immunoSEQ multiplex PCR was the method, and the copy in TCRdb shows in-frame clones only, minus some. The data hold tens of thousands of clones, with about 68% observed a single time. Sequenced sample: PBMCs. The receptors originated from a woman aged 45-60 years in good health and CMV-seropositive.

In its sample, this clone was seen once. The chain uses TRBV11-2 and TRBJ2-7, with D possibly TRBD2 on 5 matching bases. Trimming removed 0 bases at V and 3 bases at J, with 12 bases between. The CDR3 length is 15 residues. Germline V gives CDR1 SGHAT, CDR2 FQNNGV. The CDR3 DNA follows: TGTGCCAGCAGCTTAGATTCCTCGGGGATCTACGAGCAGTACTTC. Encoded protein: CASSLDSSGIYEQYF. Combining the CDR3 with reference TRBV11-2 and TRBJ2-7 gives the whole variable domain EAGVAQSPRYKIIEKRQSVAFWCNPISGHATLYWYQQILGQGPKLLIQFQNNGVVDDSQLPKDRFSAERLKGVDSTLKIQPAKLEDSAVYLCASSLDSSGIYEQYFGPGTRLTVT.

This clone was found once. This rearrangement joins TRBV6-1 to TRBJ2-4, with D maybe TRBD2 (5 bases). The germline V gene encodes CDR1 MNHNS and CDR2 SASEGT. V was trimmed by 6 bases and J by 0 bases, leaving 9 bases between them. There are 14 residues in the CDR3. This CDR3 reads CASSGLLAKNIQYF. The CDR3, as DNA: TGTGCCAGCAGCGGACTCTTAGCCAAAAACATTCAGTACTTC.

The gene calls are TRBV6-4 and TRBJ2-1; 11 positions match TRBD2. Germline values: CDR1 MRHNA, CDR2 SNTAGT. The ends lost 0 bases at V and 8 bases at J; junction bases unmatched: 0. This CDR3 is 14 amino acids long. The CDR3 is CASSDSTSGDEQFF. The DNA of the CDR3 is TGTGCCAGCAGTGACTCGACTAGCGGGGATGAGCAGTTCTTC.

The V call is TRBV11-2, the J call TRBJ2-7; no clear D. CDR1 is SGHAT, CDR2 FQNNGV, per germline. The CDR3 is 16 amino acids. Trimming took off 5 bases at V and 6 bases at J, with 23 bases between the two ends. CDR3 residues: CASSDARSEIVREQYF. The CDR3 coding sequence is TGTGCCAGCAGCGATGCCAGGTCAGAAATTGTGCGCGAGCAGTACTTC.